One sample yielded the 18 T cell receptor beta chains listed below, sequenced in a study of T cell responses to AZD1222 COVID-19 vaccine. The table came from immunoSEQ multiplex PCR; TCRdb's copy has only in-frame clones and leaves some out. This sample yields some 150,000 clones, of which about 92% are seen a single time; approximately 0.88% belongs to the top ten. The sample consisted of peripheral blood, taken on day 0 of AZD1222 vaccination. Receptors were obtained from an adult in good health.

V usage is TRBV15 and J usage is TRBJ1-2, with D unclear. Per germline, CDR1 LNHNV and CDR2 YYDKDF (reference sequence). The CDR3 has 13 amino acids. V was cut by 0 bases and J by 6 bases, with 8 bases left in between. CDR3 in amino acids: CATSRDLHDGYTF. The CDR3 coding sequence is TGTGCCACCAGCAGAGACCTTCATGATGGCTACACCTTC.

This CDR3 reads CASSPNEQGAFYEQYF. The CDR3 DNA is TGTGCCAGCAGCCCAAACGAACAGGGGGCATTCTACGAGCAGTACTTC. The rearrangement joins TRBV9 to TRBJ2-7, with 9 bases identical to TRBD1. The length of the CDR3 is 16 residues. Losses at the gene ends were 4 bases for V and 3 bases for J; bases not matched to a gene: 11. CDR1 is SGDLS, CDR2 YYNGEE, per germline.

This chain connects TRBV18 to TRBJ1-1, with no clear D. V lost 0 bases to trimming and J lost 1 base, with 9 bases between them. The length of the CDR3 is 15 residues. In germline, CDR1 is KGHSH, CDR2 LQKENI. CDR3 sequence: CASSPPIVTNTEAFF. The CDR3 DNA follows: TGTGCCAGCTCACCACCGATAGTGACGAACACTGAAGCTTTCTTT.

The chain recombines TRBV30 with TRBJ1-6; no clear D. V lost 3 bases to trimming and J lost 9 bases, with 9 bases between them. This CDR3 has 12 amino acids. CDR1 is GTSNPN, CDR2 SVGIG, per germline (reference sequence). Here the CDR3 reads CAWRGSGSPLHF. The CDR3 nucleotides read TGTGCCTGGAGGGGTAGTGGTTCACCCCTCCACTTT.

V is TRBV7-2 and J is TRBJ2-7, with 10 bases that match TRBD2. Germline V gene sequence: CDR1 SGHTA, CDR2 FQGNSA. V shed 6 bases, J shed 2 bases, and the junction held 7 bases outside the gene matches. The CDR3 totals 15 residues. This CDR3 reads CASSFSGGPTYEQYF. CDR3 in DNA: TGTGCCAGCAGTTTTAGCGGGGGGCCGACCTACGAGCAGTACTTC. The variable domain in full, with the rest retrieved from reference TRBV7-2 and TRBJ2-7, is GAGVSQSPSNKVTEKGKDVELRCDPISGHTALYWYRQSLGQGLEFLIYFQGNSAPDKSGLPSDRFSAERTGGSVSTLTIQRTQQEDSAVYLCASSFSGGPTYEQYFGPGTRLTVT.

The chain is built from TRBV9 and TRBJ2-2, with D maybe TRBD1 (5 bases). The CDR3 sequence is 18 residues long. Trimming left V 4 bases short and J 4 bases short, with 23 bases between. Germline V gene sequence: CDR1 SGDLS, CDR2 YYNGEE. Here the CDR3 reads CASSPQAGIVGGTGELFF. CDR3 bases: TGTGCCAGCAGCCCCCAGGCAGGGATCGTCGGCGGCACCGGGGAGCTGTTTTTT.

The chain combines TRBV2 with TRBJ2-7; D possibly matches TRBD1 or TRBD2 (5 bases each). Germline-derived CDR1 and CDR2 are SNHLY and FYNNEI. The CDR3 is 12 amino acids. V dropped 9 bases and J dropped 7 bases, with 16 bases sitting between them. The CDR3, as DNA: TGTGCCAGTACGGGGACGATCCAGGAGCAGTACTTC. Translating it yields CASTGTIQEQYF.

This rearrangement joins TRBV4-1 to TRBJ1-4, with unresolved D. Trimming pared 2 bases from V and 0 bases from J, leaving 13 bases between. This CDR3 is 17 amino acids long. Germline CDR1 and CDR2: MGHRA and YSYEKL. CDR3 sequence (DNA): TGCGCCAGCAGCCAACCTAGGGAGGCTACAACTAATGAAAAACTGTTTTTT. Its translation is CASSQPREATTNEKLFF.

The rearrangement uses TRBV11-1 and TRBJ2-7; 8 nucleotides align to TRBD1. The CDR3 is 15 residues long. Losses at the gene ends were 5 bases for V and 3 bases for J; bases not matched to a gene: 9. Germline CDR1 is SGHAT and CDR2 is FQDESV (reference sequence). Written as DNA, the CDR3 is TGTGCCAGCAGCCTCCTGGGACAGGTATTCTACGAGCAGTACTTC. Protein sequence: CASSLLGQVFYEQYF.

This clone appeared a single time. This chain uses TRBV13 with TRBJ1-2; D not resolved. The germline CDR1 and CDR2 sequences are PRHDT and FYEKMQ (reference sequence). Trimming took 2 bases from V and 0 from J, leaving 13 bases between them. The CDR3 has 16 residues. CDR3 sequence reads: CASSLRVAETNYGYTF. CDR3 sequence (DNA): TGTGCCAGCAGCTTACGAGTAGCAGAGACTAACTATGGCTACACCTTC.

The chain recombines TRBV7-2 with TRBJ1-3; 7 bases are shared with TRBD1. Germline trimming cut 4 bases from V and 0 bases from J; bases unmatched to any gene: 3. The CDR3 spans 15 residues. Per the germline V gene, CDR1 is SGHTA and CDR2 is FQGNSA. In DNA, the CDR3 is TGTGCCAGCAGCTCTCGGACAGGCTCTGGAAACACCATATATTTT. Translating it yields CASSSRTGSGNTIYF.

The genes are TRBV5-6 and TRBJ1-6; D may be TRBD1 (5 bases). The CDR3 sequence is 17 residues long. Germline V gives CDR1 SGHDT, CDR2 YYEEEE. V lost 1 base and J 0 bases, leaving 11 bases between the germline ends. The CDR3 sequence: CASSLTGTSSYNSPLHF. CDR3 sequence (DNA): TGTGCCAGCAGCTTGACAGGAACCAGCTCCTATAATTCACCCCTCCACTTT.

The chain joins TRBV5-1 to TRBJ2-2; D not resolved. Germline assignment: CDR1 SGHRS and CDR2 YFSETQ. V lost 0 bases and J 4 bases, leaving 13 bases between the germline ends. The CDR3 contains 16 residues. The CDR3 nucleotides are TGCGCCAGCAGCTTGGTGGATAGCTTAACCACCGGGGAGCTGTTTTTT. Amino acid sequence: CASSLVDSLTTGELFF.

This clone came up once. The chain joins TRBV2 to TRBJ2-3; D possibly uses TRBD1 or TRBD2 (5 bases each). Looked up from germline, CDR1 is SNHLY and CDR2 is FYNNEI. V was pared by 7 bases and J by 10 bases, with 15 bases between. This CDR3 is 12 amino acids long. CDR3 nucleotides: TGTGCCAGCAAGGCTAGGGGACCTTCGCAGTATTTT. It translates to CASKARGPSQYF.

This clone appeared a single time. V and J are TRBV3-1 (or the pseudogene TRBV3-2) and TRBJ1-1; the D gene is possibly TRBD1 (5 bases). The V end was cut by 3 bases, the J end by 6 bases, with 20 bases between. The CDR3 length is 16 residues. Germline assignment: CDR1 LGHDT and CDR2 YNNKEL (reference sequence). The CDR3 sequence: CASSHPGEGYGPEAFF. The CDR3, as DNA: TGTGCCAGCAGCCACCCCGGGGAGGGGTACGGGCCTGAAGCTTTCTTT.

The chain carries TRBV14 and TRBJ2-2, with 7 bases aligning to TRBD2. The CDR3 is 16 amino acids. Germline V gives CDR1 SGHDN, CDR2 FVKESK. V gave up 0 bases and J gave up 3 bases; unmatched junction bases: 4. CDR3 coding DNA: TGTGCCAGCAGCCAAGATTGGGGGGGAGACACCGGGGAGCTGTTTTTT. It specifies CASSQDWGGDTGELFF.

The gene calls are TRBV6-5 and TRBJ1-6; the match to TRBD1 covers 8 bases. The CDR3 totals 15 residues. With 6 bases clipped from V and 7 bases from J, the junction kept 8 bases outside the gene matches. Germline CDR1 is MNHEY and CDR2 is SVGAGI. The CDR3 sequence: CASSQDRGTNSPLHF. The CDR3 DNA is TGTGCCAGCAGCCAAGACAGGGGCACGAATTCACCCCTCCACTTT.

The J gene is TRBJ1-5, the V gene TRBV7-9; 8 bases align to TRBD1. Germline V gives CDR1 SEHNR, CDR2 FQNEAQ (reference sequence). The CDR3 loop spans 14 amino acids. The ends lost 5 bases at V and 4 bases at J; junction bases unmatched: 4. CDR3: CASSRTGGNQPQHF. The CDR3 DNA reads as TGTGCCAGCAGCCGCACAGGGGGTAATCAGCCCCAGCATTTT. Based on the CDR3 plus reference TRBV7-9 and TRBJ1-5, the full variable domain is DTGVSQNPRHKITKRGQNVTFRCDPISEHNRLYWYRQTLGQGPEFLTYFQNEAQLEKSRLLSDRFSAERPKGSFSTLEIQRTEQGDSAMYLCASSRTGGNQPQHFGDGTRLSIL.